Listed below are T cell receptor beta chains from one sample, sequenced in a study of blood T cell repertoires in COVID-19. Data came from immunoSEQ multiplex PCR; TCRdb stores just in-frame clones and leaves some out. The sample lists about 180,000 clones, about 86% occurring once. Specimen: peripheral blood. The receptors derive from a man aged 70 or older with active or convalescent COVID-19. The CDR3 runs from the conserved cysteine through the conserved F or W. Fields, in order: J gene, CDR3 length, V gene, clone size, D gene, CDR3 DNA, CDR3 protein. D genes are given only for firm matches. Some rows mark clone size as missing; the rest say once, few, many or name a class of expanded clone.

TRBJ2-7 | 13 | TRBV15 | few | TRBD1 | TGTGCCACCAGCAGACAGACAGGGTACGAGCAGTACTTC | CATSRQTGYEQYF
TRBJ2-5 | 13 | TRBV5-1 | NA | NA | TGCGCCAGCAGCCTAAGACAGTCGGAGACCCAGTACTTC | CASSLRQSETQYF
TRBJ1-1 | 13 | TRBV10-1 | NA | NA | TGCGCCAGCAGTGAGACGGCGAGGGTCGGAGCTTTCTTT | CASSETARVGAFF
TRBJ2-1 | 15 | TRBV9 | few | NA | TGTGCCAGCAGCGTATTGTCCGGGGGATACAATGAGCAGTTCTTC | CASSVLSGGYNEQFF
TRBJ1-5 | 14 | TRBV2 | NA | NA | TGTGCCAGCGGAGCCCAGCGTAACAATCAGCCCCAGCATTTT | CASGAQRNNQPQHF
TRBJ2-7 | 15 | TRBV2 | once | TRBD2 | TGTGCCAGCAAGTACGAAGCGGGAGGCTCCTACGAGCAGTACTTC | CASKYEAGGSYEQYF
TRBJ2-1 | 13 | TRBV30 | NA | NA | TGTGCCTGGAGTGTACTGGTGAACAATGAGCAGTTCTTC | CAWSVLVNNEQFF
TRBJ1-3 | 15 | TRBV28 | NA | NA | TGTGCCAGCACCCCCCGGCGGGTTTCTGGAAACACCATATATTTT | CASTPRRVSGNTIYF
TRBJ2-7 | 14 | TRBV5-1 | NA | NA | TGCGCCAGCAGCTTGGGGGGGGTCGCCTACGAGCAGTACTTC | CASSLGGVAYEQYF
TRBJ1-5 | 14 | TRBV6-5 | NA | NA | TGTGCCAGCAGCTCGGGGGGGAGCAATCAGCCCCAGCATTTT | CASSSGGSNQPQHF
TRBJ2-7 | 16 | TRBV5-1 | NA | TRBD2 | TGCGCCAGTAGAGTGAAAAGCGGGATTGAAACCTACGAGCAGTACTTC | CASRVKSGIETYEQYF
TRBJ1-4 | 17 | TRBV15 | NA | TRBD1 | TGTGCCACCAGCAGAAGGGACAGGGGGGCAACTAATGAAAAACTGTTTTTT | CATSRRDRGATNEKLFF
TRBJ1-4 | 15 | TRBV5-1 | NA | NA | TGTGCCAGCAGCCTCCAGACAGGTTTAGATGAAAAACTGTTTTTT | CASSLQTGLDEKLFF
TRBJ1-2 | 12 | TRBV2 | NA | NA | TGTGCCAGCACCGGAGGGGCGGGAGGCTACACCTTC | CASTGGAGGYTF
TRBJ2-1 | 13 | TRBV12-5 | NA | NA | TGTGCTAGTGGCAAAGGGGTCACCGATGAGCAGTTCTTC | CASGKGVTDEQFF
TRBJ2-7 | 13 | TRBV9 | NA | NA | TGTGCCAGCAGCCCACAGAGTGCATACGAGCAGTACTTC | CASSPQSAYEQYF